The 20 T cell receptor beta chains below were found in one sample sequenced in a study of T cell repertoires in cytomegalovirus infection. MiXCR, applied by TCRdb to the reads, yields one record per CDR3 protein. Of about 490,000 distinct CDR3 sequences listed, about 11% are singletons. The sequencing sample was made of PBMCs. The receptors shown here come from a human donor in good health (CMV status not recorded). Some clones in this sample may be carry-over from other donors' samples.

This chain connects TRBV20-1 to TRBJ1-6; tentatively, D is TRBD1 (5 bases). Between the trimmed V and J ends, which lost 6 bases and 8 bases, there was a span of 14 bases. Germline values: CDR1 DFQATT, CDR2 SNEGSKA (reference sequence). CDR3 length equals 13 residues. The CDR3 DNA follows: TGCAGTGCCCCGAGGGGTTCGGATTCACCCCTCCACTTT. This translates into CSAPRGSDSPLHF.

A note on this clonotype: A junction end diverges from the germline sequence, so it may reflect a read error. The chain uses TRBV28 and TRBJ2-1, with 8 bases fitting TRBD2. This CDR3 has 15 amino acids. CDR1 and CDR2 from the germline V gene are MDHEN and SYDVKM. This CDR3 is CASGLKRERLGEQFF. The CDR3 DNA reads TGTGCCAGCGGTTTAAAGCGGGAGCGCCTAGGAGAGCAGTTCTTC.

This clonotype has just a few counts. The chain uses TRBV19 and TRBJ2-1; the match to TRBD2 covers 14 bases. There are 14 residues in the CDR3. Germline trimming cut 1 base from V and 14 bases from J; bases unmatched to any gene: 4. CDR1 and CDR2 (germline): LNHDA, SQIVND (reference sequence). The CDR3 is CASSIGTSGGREFF. CDR3 nucleotide sequence: TGTGCCAGTAGTATAGGGACTAGCGGGGGGCGGGAGTTCTTC.

This clonotype was seen ten or more times. The V and J genes are TRBV10-3 and TRBJ2-3; TRBD2 matches at 8 bases. CDR1 is ENHRY, CDR2 SYGVKD, per germline. This CDR3 is built from 15 residues. V dropped 3 bases and J dropped 5; count of bases not matched to a gene: 7. CDR3 sequence (DNA): TGTGCCATCAGTGACCCCGGGACTAGTAGAGATACGCAGTATTTT. Protein sequence: CAISDPGTSRDTQYF.

This clonotype was observed at least ten times. This chain links TRBV5-6 with TRBJ1-1; TRBD1 is a possible D gene (5 bases). Germline V CDR1 and CDR2: SGHDT, YYEEEE. This CDR3 contains 13 residues. V was cut by 2 bases and J by 5 bases, with 10 bases left in between. DNA of the CDR3: TGTGCCAGCAGCTTTCGACAGAGAACTGAAGCTTTCTTT. As protein: CASSFRQRTEAFF.

This clonotype was seen ten or more times. V and J are TRBV11-1 and TRBJ2-1; D is possibly TRBD1 (6 bases). The germline V and J ends were trimmed by 1 base and 4 bases, with 14 bases remaining between them. In germline, CDR1 is SGHAT, CDR2 FQDESV (reference sequence). This CDR3 spans 16 amino acids. The CDR3 sequence: CASSLEWDTRYNEQFF. CDR3 nucleotides: TGTGCCAGCAGCTTAGAATGGGACACCAGGTACAATGAGCAGTTCTTC.

In its sample, this clonotype was seen once. This chain uses TRBV5-1 with TRBJ1-1; no firm D call. Trimming took off 0 bases at V and 11 bases at J, with 17 bases between the two ends. Germline assignment: CDR1 SGHRS and CDR2 YFSETQ. The CDR3 is made up of 14 amino acids. DNA for the CDR3: TGCGCCAGCAGCTTGGCTGGGCCTGGGGAGACGGCTTTCTTT. This sequence encodes CASSLAGPGETAFF.

This chain connects TRBV10-2 to TRBJ1-1; D remains ambiguous. Trimming pared 2 bases from V and 5 bases from J, leaving 9 bases between. This CDR3 has 13 residues. Germline V gene sequence: CDR1 WSHSY, CDR2 SAAADI. CDR3 DNA: TGCGCCAGCAGTGAGGCGAGGAGGACTGAAGCTTTCTTT. Its protein product is CASSEARRTEAFF.

This clonotype was counted a few times. Here the CDR3 omits its conserved ending phenylalanine or tryptophan, so a read error is the likely source. No DNA is shown, since the ends of the CDR3 on it are uncertain; the CDR3 is the one TCRdb lists. V usage is TRBV27 and J usage is TRBJ2-4; TRBD2 is taken as the D call from the table, unchecked against the DNA. CDR1 and CDR2 from the germline V gene are MNHEY and SMNVEV (reference sequence). The CDR3 spans 8 residues, counting both ends. The chain's CDR3 is CASSFGRD.

The chain carries TRBV12-3 or TRBV12-4 and TRBJ1-1; D is unresolved. CDR3 length: 12 amino acids. Trimming took off 9 bases at V and 6 bases at J, with 14 bases between the two ends. CDR3 loop: CASLLAGAEAFF. The CDR3 nucleotides read TGTGCCAGTTTATTAGCTGGCGCTGAAGCTTTCTTT.

In its sample, this clonotype was seen many times. J is TRBJ1-6 and V is TRBV7-9, with D possibly being TRBD1 (5 bases). Per the germline V gene, CDR1 is SEHNR and CDR2 is FQNEAQ (reference sequence). The CDR3 sequence is 14 residues long. Trimming shortened V by 5 bases and J by 7 bases, and 12 bases separated the two germline ends. The CDR3 protein is CASSGGAGNSPLHF. The CDR3 DNA reads TGTGCCAGCAGCGGAGGGGCGGGGAATTCACCCCTCCACTTT.

The table lists this clonotype with many counts. The J gene is TRBJ1-1, the V gene TRBV29-1, with a weak D call TRBD1 (6 bases). Per germline, CDR1 SQVTM and CDR2 ANQGSEA. Trimming took off 7 bases at V and 3 bases at J, with 15 bases between the two ends. The CDR3 sequence is 13 residues long. The CDR3 here is CSGKDRGDTEAFF. The CDR3 region has the DNA TGCAGCGGGAAGGACAGAGGGGACACTGAAGCTTTCTTT.

This clonotype was recorded many times. This chain connects TRBV12-5 to TRBJ1-6; weak D call: TRBD1 (5 bases). CDR3 length: 16 amino acids. Germline V lookup: CDR1 LGHNT, CDR2 FRNRAP. V was trimmed by 3 bases and J by 9 bases, leaving 18 bases between them. The CDR3 nucleotides are TGTGCTAGTGGTTTTAGGCTCCCCGGGGCACGTTCACCCCTCCACTTT. It specifies CASGFRLPGARSPLHF.

This clonotype has a count of ten or more. This chain connects TRBV25-1 to TRBJ2-1; 10 positions match TRBD2. This CDR3 contains 15 residues. The V gene end was trimmed by 8 bases and the J gene end by 4 bases; junction bases not matched to a gene: 8. Germline V gene sequence: CDR1 MGHDK, CDR2 SYGVNS. The CDR3 DNA follows: TGTGCCAGCGGCGTAGCGGGGGGCCAGTACAATGAGCAGTTCTTC. This codes for CASGVAGGQYNEQFF.

The rearrangement joins TRBV19 to TRBJ2-7, with D unresolved. The CDR3 spans 13 residues. Trimming pared 4 bases from V and 4 bases from J, leaving 11 bases between. Germline CDR1 reads LNHDA; CDR2 reads SQIVND (reference sequence). CDR3 sequence reads: CASSTRMTYEQYF. DNA of the CDR3: TGTGCCAGTAGTACCAGGATGACGTACGAGCAGTACTTC.

This clonotype was recorded many times. This rearrangement joins TRBV28 to TRBJ2-7; no reliable D call. Trimming pared 2 bases from V and 5 bases from J, leaving 7 bases between. Per the germline V gene, CDR1 is MDHEN and CDR2 is SYDVKM. This CDR3 is 12 amino acids long. The CDR3 is CASSLRSHEQYF. DNA of the CDR3: TGTGCCAGCAGTTTACGAAGCCACGAGCAGTACTTC.

This clonotype was seen many times. This rearrangement joins TRBV6-1 to TRBJ1-2, with a weak D call TRBD1 (6 bases). CDR3 length: 15 amino acids. Per the germline V gene, CDR1 is MNHNS and CDR2 is SASEGT. Between the trimmed V and J ends, which lost 3 bases and 4 bases, there was a span of 15 bases. The CDR3 DNA reads TGTGCCAGCAGTGACCCGACAGGAACGGGCTATGGCTACACCTTC. Protein sequence: CASSDPTGTGYGYTF.

The rearrangement uses TRBV5-6 and TRBJ2-6; D is perhaps TRBD1 or TRBD2 (5 bases each). Germline assignment: CDR1 SGHDT and CDR2 YYEEEE. The germline V and J ends were trimmed by 0 bases and 0 bases, with 13 bases remaining between them. This CDR3 is 18 amino acids long. The CDR3 nucleotides read TGTGCCAGCAGCTTGGTTAGGGCAGGGACCTCTGGGGCCAACGTCCTGACTTTC. It codes for CASSLVRAGTSGANVLTF.

This clonotype was observed many times. Relative to the germline gene, one junction end is altered; a read error may explain this. J is TRBJ2-5 and V is TRBV7-3; 8 nucleotides match TRBD2. CDR3 length equals 15 residues. CDR1 is SGHTA, CDR2 FQGTGA, per germline. The CDR3 sequence: CTSSPRGGTQETQYF. The CDR3 bases are TGTACCAGCAGCCCACGGGGGGGAACCCAAGAGACCCAGTACTTC.

In its sample, this clonotype was seen many times. The V and J genes are TRBV25-1 and TRBJ1-4, with D tentatively TRBD1 (5 bases). Per germline, CDR1 MGHDK and CDR2 SYGVNS. The CDR3 length is 14 residues. Trimming stripped 1 base from V and 8 bases from J, with 11 bases between. This CDR3 reads CASSEWSRVEKLFF. DNA of the CDR3: TGTGCCAGCAGTGAATGGAGCAGGGTGGAAAAACTGTTTTTT.